This TCR beta chain was documented in a study of blood T cell repertoires in COVID-19. Study-level information: The analysed material was cDNA or gDNA that came from T cells, B-cell-depleted T cells, or PBMCs.

Profiling relied on immunoSEQ multiplex PCR, and the TCRdb table lists in-frame clones only, not all of them. This sample carries fewer than 250,000 clones, around 82% of them seen once, and the ten largest clones take around 4.7%. V lost 4 bases to trimming and J lost 1 base, with 8 bases between them. From germline, CDR1 is SGDLS and CDR2 YYNGEE. The CDR3 is 13 residues long. The genes are TRBV9 and TRBJ2-5; the D is unclear. The source of this sequence is a woman in her sixties or seventies with acute or convalescent COVID-19. What was sequenced was peripheral blood. The CDR3 bases are TGTGCCAGCAGCCTGGGCAGCCAAGAGACCCAGTACTTC. As protein: CASSLGSQETQYF.